The clone carrying this TCR beta chain has only a few counts. Its antigen is unidentified. The trim removed 3 bases at V and 2 bases at J, leaving 2 bases unmatched. This CDR3 has 15 residues. The library targeted TCRbeta and was prepared with unique molecular identifiers. One entry per CDR3 protein, called by TCRdb with MiXCR from the PCR reads. The table has approximately 50,000 distinct CDR3 sequences, roughly half seen once. The record originates from a study of T-cell reconstitution after alpha-beta-depleted transplantation in children. Study-level points and caveats: By one year post-transplant, T-cell counts and diversity largely arose from T cells that were newly produced. Recipient T cells and thymic progenitors that survived were the source of the high TCRbeta diversity seen at day 60 in some patients. Alpha-beta T cells about two months after transplant reportedly derived from several hundred expanded graft clones.

The sequence was obtained from a boy under two years old with SCID, due to receive a stem cell transplant. This rearrangement joins TRBV12-3 or TRBV12-4 to TRBJ2-3, with 10 bases fitting TRBD1. Sequenced material: peripheral blood, taken before TCRalphabeta/CD19-depleted stem cell transplant. The CDR3 sequence: CASSFGQGDTDTQYF. The CDR3 region has the DNA TGTGCCAGCAGTTTCGGACAGGGGGACACAGATACGCAGTATTTT.